Following are 6 T cell receptor beta chains from one sample sequenced in a study of metastatic and nonmetastatic thyroid tumors. TCRdb re-called clones via MiXCR from the PCR reads. The sample includes 45,000 to 65,000 clones, roughly 18% of them seen just once. Every patient underwent thyroid surgery untreated. Sample: blood. The receptors shown here come from a female donor with papillary thyroid cancer or a benign thyroid nodule (not recorded which). Some clones in this sample may be carry-over from other donors' samples.

The chain links TRBV27 to TRBJ2-2, with 12 bases lining up with TRBD1. The germline gives CDR1 MNHEY, CDR2 SMNVEV (reference sequence). The length of the CDR3 is 17 residues. V lost 10 bases to trimming and J lost 4 bases; unmatched junction nucleotides: 13. The CDR3 nucleotides read TGTGCCATCAATTCGGGACAGGGGGCGGCGATCACCGGGGAGCTGTTTTTT. Residues: CAINSGQGAAITGELFF.

V and J are TRBV11-2 and TRBJ2-1; unclear D gene. This CDR3 contains 16 residues. Trimming took off 2 bases at V and 0 bases at J, with 11 bases between the two ends. Germline lookup yields CDR1 SGHAT and CDR2 FQNNGV. The CDR3 DNA is TGTGCCAGCAGCTTACGACCCCAGAGCTCCTACAATGAGCAGTTCTTC. It specifies CASSLRPQSSYNEQFF.

The chain has TRBV5-4 and TRBJ1-2; unclear D gene. This CDR3 has 14 amino acids. The germline V and J ends were trimmed by 10 bases and 2 bases, with 18 bases remaining between them. Germline lookup yields CDR1 SGHNT and CDR2 YYREEE (reference sequence). The CDR3 protein is CASHGQAKNYGYTF. Here the CDR3 DNA reads TGTGCCTCCCATGGGCAGGCGAAAAACTATGGCTACACCTTC.

This clone appeared once. This chain connects TRBV11-2 to TRBJ2-1; 10 bases agree with TRBD2. The V gene end was trimmed by 5 bases and the J gene end by 5 bases; junction bases not matched to a gene: 6. The CDR3 consists of 15 residues. Per the germline V gene, CDR1 is SGHAT and CDR2 is FQNNGV. The CDR3 DNA is TGTGCCAGCAGCCAACTAGCGGGGTCGAACAATGAGCAGTTCTTC. Its translation is CASSQLAGSNNEQFF.

Points on this clone: One base away lies a much larger clone, so this may be a sequencing read error. The V and J genes are TRBV4-1 and TRBJ2-3; 13 nucleotides match TRBD2. Trimming removed 4 bases from V and 3 bases from J; junction bases left unmatched: 7. CDR3 size: 17 residues. Germline values: CDR1 MGHRA, CDR2 YSYEKL. Here the CDR3 DNA reads TGCGCCAGCAGCCCCGGACTAGCGGGAGAGTGTACAGATACGCAGTATTTT. Its translation: CASSPGLAGECTDTQYF.

The genes are TRBV20-1 and TRBJ2-7, with 10 bases lining up with TRBD2. This CDR3 has 14 amino acids. Germline values: CDR1 DFQATT, CDR2 SNEGSKA (reference sequence). Germline trimming cut 8 bases from V and 2 bases from J; bases unmatched to any gene: 9. CDR3 DNA: TGCAGTTCCCGAACTGGGACTAGCGCCTACGAGCAGTACTTC. It yields the protein CSSRTGTSAYEQYF.